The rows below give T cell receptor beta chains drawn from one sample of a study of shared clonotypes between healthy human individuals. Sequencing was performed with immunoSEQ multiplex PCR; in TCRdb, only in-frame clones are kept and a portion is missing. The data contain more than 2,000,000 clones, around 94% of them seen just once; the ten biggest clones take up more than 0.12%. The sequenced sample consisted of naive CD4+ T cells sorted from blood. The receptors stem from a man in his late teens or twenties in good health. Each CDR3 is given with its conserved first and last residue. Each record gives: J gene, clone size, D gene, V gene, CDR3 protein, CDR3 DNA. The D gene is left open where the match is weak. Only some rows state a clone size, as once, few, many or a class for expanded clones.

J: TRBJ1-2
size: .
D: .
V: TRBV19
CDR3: CASSPGTRGYTF
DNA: TGTGCCAGTAGTCCGGGAACACGTGGCTACACCTTC

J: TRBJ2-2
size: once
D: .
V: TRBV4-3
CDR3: CASSQKVNGGELFF
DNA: TGCGCCAGCAGCCAGAAGGTTAACGGCGGGGAGCTGTTTTTT

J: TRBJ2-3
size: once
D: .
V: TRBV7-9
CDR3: CASSRPDSTDTQYF
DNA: TGTGCCAGCAGCCGGCCCGACAGCACAGATACGCAGTATTTT

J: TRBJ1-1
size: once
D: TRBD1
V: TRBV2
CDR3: CASSEQGARTEAFF
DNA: TGTGCCAGCAGCGAACAGGGGGCGCGAACTGAAGCTTTCTTT

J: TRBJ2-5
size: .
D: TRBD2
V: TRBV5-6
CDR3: CASSLAGGQETQYF
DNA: TGTGCCAGCAGTCTAGCGGGGGGGCAAGAGACCCAGTACTTC

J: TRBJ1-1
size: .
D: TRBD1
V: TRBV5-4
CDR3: CASRLDRGRAFF
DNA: TGTGCCAGCAGGCTGGACAGGGGAAGGGCTTTCTTT

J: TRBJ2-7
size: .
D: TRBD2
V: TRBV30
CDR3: CAWSDHWAGEDPYEQYF
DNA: TGTGCCTGGAGCGACCACTGGGCGGGAGAGGACCCCTACGAGCAGTACTTC

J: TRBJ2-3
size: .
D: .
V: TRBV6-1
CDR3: CASSDPGSTDTQYF
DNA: TGTGCCAGCAGTGACCCCGGGAGCACAGATACGCAGTATTTT

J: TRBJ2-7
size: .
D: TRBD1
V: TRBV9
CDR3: CASSESTGAYEQYF
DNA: TGTGCCAGCAGCGAGTCGACAGGGGCCTACGAGCAGTACTTC

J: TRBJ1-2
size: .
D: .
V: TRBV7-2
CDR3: CASSLAELNYGYTF
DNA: TGTGCCAGCAGCTTGGCAGAACTGAACTATGGCTACACCTTC

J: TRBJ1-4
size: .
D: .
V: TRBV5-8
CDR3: CASSQPGTGEKLFF
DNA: TGTGCCAGCAGCCAACCCGGGACGGGTGAAAAACTGTTTTTT

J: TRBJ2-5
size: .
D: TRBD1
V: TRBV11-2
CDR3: CASSLVPGQGVGETQYF
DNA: TGTGCCAGCAGCTTAGTCCCCGGACAGGGGGTAGGAGAGACCCAGTACTTC

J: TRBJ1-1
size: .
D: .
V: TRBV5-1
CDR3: CASSYESGSTEAFF
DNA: TGCGCCAGCAGCTATGAATCAGGGAGCACTGAAGCTTTCTTT

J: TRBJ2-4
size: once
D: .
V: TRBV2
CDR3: CASTPTEKVIGNIQYF
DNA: TGTGCCAGCACCCCGACGGAGAAAGTTATCGGGAACATTCAGTACTTC

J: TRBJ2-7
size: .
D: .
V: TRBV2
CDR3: CACTLNLWSEQYF
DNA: TGTGCCTGCACCCTCAACCTATGGAGCGAGCAGTACTTC

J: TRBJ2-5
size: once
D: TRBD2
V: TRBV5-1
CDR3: CASSLLAGGTETQYF
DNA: TGCGCCAGCAGCTTACTAGCGGGAGGGACGGAGACCCAGTACTTC

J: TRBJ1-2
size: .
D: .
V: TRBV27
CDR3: CASSLSAGQVNYGYTF
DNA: TGTGCCAGCAGTTTATCCGCAGGGCAGGTTAACTATGGCTACACCTTC

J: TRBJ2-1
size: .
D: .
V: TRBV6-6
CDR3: CASSYSGGSYNEQFF
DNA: TGTGCCAGCAGTTACTCCGGCGGCTCCTACAATGAGCAGTTCTTC

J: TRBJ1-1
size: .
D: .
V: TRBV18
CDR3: CASSPSRLNTEAFF
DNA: TGTGCCAGCTCACCAAGCAGGTTGAACACTGAAGCTTTCTTT

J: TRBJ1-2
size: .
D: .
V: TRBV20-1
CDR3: CSASSHYGYTF
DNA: TGCAGTGCTAGTTCTCACTATGGCTACACCTTC

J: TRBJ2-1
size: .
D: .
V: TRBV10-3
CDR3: CAIKTGDPGSPYNEQFF
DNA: TGTGCCATCAAGACGGGGGACCCAGGATCCCCCTACAATGAGCAGTTCTTC

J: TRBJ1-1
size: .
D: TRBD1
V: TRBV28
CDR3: CASSLRRGTGANTEAFF
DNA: TGTGCCAGCAGCCTACGAAGGGGAACAGGGGCTAACACTGAAGCTTTCTTT

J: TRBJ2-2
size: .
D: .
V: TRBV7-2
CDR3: CASSPDSNTGELFF
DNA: TGTGCCAGCAGCCCCGATTCGAACACCGGGGAGCTGTTTTTT

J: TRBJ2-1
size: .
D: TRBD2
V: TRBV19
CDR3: CASSTTSGSHNEQFF
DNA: TGTGCCAGTAGTACGACTAGCGGGAGCCACAATGAGCAGTTCTTC

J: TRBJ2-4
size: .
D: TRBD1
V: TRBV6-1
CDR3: CASSELGTGVDIQYF
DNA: TGTGCCAGCAGTGAATTAGGGACAGGGGTAGACATTCAGTACTTC

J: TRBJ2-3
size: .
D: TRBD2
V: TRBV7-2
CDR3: CASSFKGTGTSRDTQYF
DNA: TGTGCCAGCAGCTTTAAAGGGACCGGGACTAGCAGAGATACGCAGTATTTT

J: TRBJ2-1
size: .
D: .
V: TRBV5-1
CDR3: CASSLWGGDSTNEQFF
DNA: TGCGCCAGCAGCTTGTGGGGCGGGGACAGCACCAATGAGCAGTTCTTC

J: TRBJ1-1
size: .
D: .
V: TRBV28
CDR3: CASIGPGNTEAFF
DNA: TGTGCCAGCATCGGCCCGGGGAACACTGAAGCTTTCTTT

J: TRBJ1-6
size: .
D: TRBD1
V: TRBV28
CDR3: CASSPGQGFSPLHF
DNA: TGTGCCAGCAGCCCGGGACAGGGGTTTTCACCCCTCCACTTT

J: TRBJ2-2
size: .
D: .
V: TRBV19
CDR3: CASSQGGTGELFF
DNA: TGTGCCAGTAGTCAGGGGGGAACCGGGGAGCTGTTTTTT

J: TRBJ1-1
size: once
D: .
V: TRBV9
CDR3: CASSGKITENTEAFF
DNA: TGTGCCAGCAGCGGTAAAATAACAGAGAACACTGAAGCTTTCTTT

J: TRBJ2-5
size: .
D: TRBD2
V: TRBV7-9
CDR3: CASSLAGGFETQYF
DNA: TGTGCCAGCAGCCTAGCGGGGGGGTTTGAGACCCAGTACTTC

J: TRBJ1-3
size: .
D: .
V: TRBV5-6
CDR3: CASSLFTGLGNTIYF
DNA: TGTGCCAGCAGCTTGTTTACGGGTTTGGGAAACACCATATATTTT

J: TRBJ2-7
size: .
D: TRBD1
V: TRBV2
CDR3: CASSVAKGTGDVGEQYF
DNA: TGTGCCAGCAGTGTTGCGAAAGGGACAGGGGATGTGGGCGAGCAGTACTTC

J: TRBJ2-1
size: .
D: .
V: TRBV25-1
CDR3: CASSSVQGNYNEQFF
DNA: TGTGCCAGCAGTTCAGTGCAGGGCAACTACAATGAGCAGTTCTTC

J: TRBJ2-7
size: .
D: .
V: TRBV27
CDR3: CASRGGFSYEQYF
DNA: TGTGCCAGCCGTGGGGGGTTCTCCTACGAGCAGTACTTC

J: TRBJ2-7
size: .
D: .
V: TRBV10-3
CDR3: CAISRTVSSYEQYF
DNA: TGTGCCATCAGCCGGACAGTTTCCTCCTACGAGCAGTACTTC

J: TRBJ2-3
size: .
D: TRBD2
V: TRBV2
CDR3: CASTKASGSTDTQYF
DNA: TGTGCCAGCACAAAGGCTAGCGGAAGCACAGATACGCAGTATTTT

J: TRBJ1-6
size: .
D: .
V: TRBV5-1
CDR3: CASSLGRDRISYNSPLHF
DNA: TGCGCCAGCAGCTTGGGTCGGGACCGAATCTCCTATAATTCACCCCTCCACTTT

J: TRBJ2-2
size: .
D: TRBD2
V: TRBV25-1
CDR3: CASSESRLAGTSGELFF
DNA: TGTGCCAGCAGTGAATCCCGGCTAGCGGGGACGTCCGGGGAGCTGTTTTTT

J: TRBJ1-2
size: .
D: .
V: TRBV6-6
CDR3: CASSYSAGPYGYTF
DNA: TGTGCCAGCAGTTACTCGGCAGGGCCCTATGGCTACACCTTC

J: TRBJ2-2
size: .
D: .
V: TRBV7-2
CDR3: CASSLVRSNTGELFF
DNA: TGTGCCAGCAGCTTAGTGAGGTCGAACACCGGGGAGCTGTTTTTT

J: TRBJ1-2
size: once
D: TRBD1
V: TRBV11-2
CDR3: CASSLGGDRARRLSGYTF
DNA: TGTGCCAGCAGTTTGGGGGGCGACAGGGCCCGCCGTCTATCGGGCTACACCTTC

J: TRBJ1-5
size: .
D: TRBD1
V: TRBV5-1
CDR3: CASSLGGTAHQPQHF
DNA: TGCGCCAGCAGCTTGGGGGGGACAGCGCATCAGCCCCAGCATTTT

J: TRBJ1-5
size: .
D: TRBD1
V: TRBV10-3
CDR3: CAVTDRDNQPQHF
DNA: TGTGCCGTAACCGACAGGGACAATCAGCCCCAGCATTTT

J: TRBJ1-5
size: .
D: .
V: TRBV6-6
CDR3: CASSYSLQPQHF
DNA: TGTGCCAGCAGTTACTCGCTTCAGCCCCAGCATTTT

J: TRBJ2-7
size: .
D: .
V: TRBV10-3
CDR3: CAIGLGQTYEQYF
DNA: TGTGCCATCGGCCTGGGGCAAACCTACGAGCAGTACTTC

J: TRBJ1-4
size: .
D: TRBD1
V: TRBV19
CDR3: CASSPRTGANEKLFF
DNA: TGTGCCAGTAGTCCGCGGACAGGGGCTAATGAAAAACTGTTTTTT

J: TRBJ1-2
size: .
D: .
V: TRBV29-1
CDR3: CSVEGVIVGGYTF
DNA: TGCAGCGTTGAGGGTGTCATTGTAGGAGGCTACACCTTC

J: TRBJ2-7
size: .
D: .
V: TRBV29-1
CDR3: CSVAGVLGNEQYF
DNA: TGCAGCGTTGCGGGGGTATTGGGAAACGAGCAGTACTTC

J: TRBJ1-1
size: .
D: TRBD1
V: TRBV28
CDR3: CASSSEGARTEAFF
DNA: TGTGCCAGCAGTTCCGAGGGGGCGCGCACTGAAGCTTTCTTT

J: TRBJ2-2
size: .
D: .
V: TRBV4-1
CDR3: CASSQLGDTPGELFF
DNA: TGCGCCAGCAGCCAATTAGGGGATACCCCCGGGGAGCTGTTTTTT

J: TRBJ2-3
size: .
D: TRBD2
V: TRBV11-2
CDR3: CASSLLEAGGPGDTQYF
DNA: TGTGCCAGCAGCCTACTTGAAGCGGGAGGGCCTGGAGATACGCAGTATTTT

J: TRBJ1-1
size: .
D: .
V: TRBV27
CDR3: CASSLSRNTEAFF
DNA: TGTGCCAGCAGTTTAAGCCGGAACACTGAAGCTTTCTTT

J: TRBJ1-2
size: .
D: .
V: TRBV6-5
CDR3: CASSYSWGLDGYTF
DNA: TGTGCCAGCAGTTACTCTTGGGGACTTGACGGCTACACCTTC

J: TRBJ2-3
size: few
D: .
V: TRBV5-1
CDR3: CASSLEGTRTDTQYF
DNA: TGCGCCAGCAGCTTGGAAGGGACCCGCACAGATACGCAGTATTTT

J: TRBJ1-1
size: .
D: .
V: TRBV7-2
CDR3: CASSLGSTNTEAFF
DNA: TGTGCCAGCAGCTTAGGCTCTACGAACACTGAAGCTTTCTTT

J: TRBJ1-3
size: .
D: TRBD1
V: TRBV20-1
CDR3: CSARENQGQVF
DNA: TGCAGTGCTAGAGAGAACCAGGGACAGGTTTTT